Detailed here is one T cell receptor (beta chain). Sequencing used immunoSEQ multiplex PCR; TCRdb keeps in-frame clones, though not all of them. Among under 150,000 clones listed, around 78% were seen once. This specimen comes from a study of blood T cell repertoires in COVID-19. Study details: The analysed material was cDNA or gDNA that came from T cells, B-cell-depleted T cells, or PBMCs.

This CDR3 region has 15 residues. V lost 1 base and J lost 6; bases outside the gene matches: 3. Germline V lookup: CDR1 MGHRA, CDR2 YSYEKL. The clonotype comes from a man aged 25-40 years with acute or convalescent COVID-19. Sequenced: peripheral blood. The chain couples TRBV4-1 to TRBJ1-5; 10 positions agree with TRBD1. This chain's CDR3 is CASSQVRDRGQPQHF. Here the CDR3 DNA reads TGCGCCAGCAGCCAAGTCCGGGACAGGGGTCAGCCCCAGCATTTT.